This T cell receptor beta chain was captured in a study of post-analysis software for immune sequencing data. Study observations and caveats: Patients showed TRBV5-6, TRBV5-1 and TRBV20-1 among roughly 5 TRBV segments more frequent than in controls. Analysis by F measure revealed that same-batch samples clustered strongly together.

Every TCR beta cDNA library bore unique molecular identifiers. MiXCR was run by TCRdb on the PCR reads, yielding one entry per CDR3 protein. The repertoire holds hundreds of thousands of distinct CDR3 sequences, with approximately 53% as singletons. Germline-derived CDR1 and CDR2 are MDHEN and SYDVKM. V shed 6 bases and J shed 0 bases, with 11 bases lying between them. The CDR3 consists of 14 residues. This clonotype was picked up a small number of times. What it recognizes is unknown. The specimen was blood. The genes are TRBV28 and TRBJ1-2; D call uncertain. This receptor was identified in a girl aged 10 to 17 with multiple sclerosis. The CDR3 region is CASSLTVPNYGYTF. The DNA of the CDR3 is TGTGCCAGCAGCCTAACAGTTCCTAACTATGGCTACACCTTC.